The T cell receptor (beta chain) under discussion was sequenced for a study of cytomegalovirus exposure and HLA in healthy donors. Unmatched junction bases numbered 11, after V lost 5 bases and J lost 8 bases. Germline assignment: CDR1 SNHLY and CDR2 FYNNEI. The CDR3 loop spans 14 amino acids. Comment on this clone: No antigen is known for it.

Notes on the study in general: As was reported, the HLA-A and HLA-B alleles of most subjects were accurately predicted from TCR beta sequences.

A multiplex PCR was run with 60 Vbeta primers and 13 Jbeta primers. Sequenced by immunoSEQ multiplex PCR; TCRdb stores in-frame clones only, minus some. The sample contains over 150,000 clones, 75% to 90% of which appear only once. The sample taken for sequencing was PBMCs. This clonotype originated in a human donor in good health. The chain is built from TRBV2 and TRBJ1-1; 7 nucleotides align to TRBD1. CDR3 DNA: TGTGCCAGCAGTCGACAGGGACTTACCCCAGAAGCTTTCTTT. It encodes CASSRQGLTPEAFF.